These T cell receptor beta chains were read from a single sample in a study of T-cell memory formation after mild COVID-19. Using its own MiXCR run on the 5' RACE reads, TCRdb lists one record per CDR3 protein. Here the sample spans 250,000 to 350,000 distinct CDR3 sequences, around 15% being singletons. Sequenced material: PBMCs or a T cell subset sorted from them (not recorded which). The receptors were sampled from a man younger than 30 who had mild COVID-19 (a few samples of this study predate the infection). Cell type and time point are not known. CDR3s leave out the opening cysteine and the closing phenylalanine or tryptophan.

>TRBJ2-3|TRBV6-4
ASSDIGGHGTDTQY
>TRBJ2-1|TRBV5-5
ASDNPGQPDNEQF
>TRBJ1-3|TRBV7-2
ASSLVGSSGNTIY
>TRBJ2-5|TRBV7-2
ASSPLWEGQETQY
>TRBJ1-1|TRBV18
ASSSQANTEAF
>TRBJ2-1|TRBV7-2
ASSPGTSGGPPEF
>TRBJ1-6|TRBV5-1
ASSLRGASPLH
>TRBJ2-2|TRBV12-3/TRBV12-4
ASSNRRNTGELF
>TRBJ1-2|TRBV7-2
ASSMGGGYT
>TRBJ2-3|TRBV20-1
SGAGYTSTDTQY
>TRBJ2-5|TRBV5-1
ASSLERDQETQY
>TRBJ2-3|TRBV25-1
ASESDQGGDTQY
>TRBJ1-6|TRBV7-6
ASSGQGARNSPLH
>TRBJ1-2|TRBV6-1
ASRRGASNFYGYT
>TRBJ1-1|TRBV29-1
SVGGGNTEAF
>TRBJ2-5|TRBV12-5
ASGFGETQY
>TRBJ2-3|TRBV11-2
ASSSFPDTQY
>TRBJ2-1|TRBV11-2
ASSPQSGAYNEQF
>TRBJ2-6|TRBV6-5
ASSYFAGGPSGANVLT
>TRBJ2-1|TRBV7-3
ASSSRGRGAHNEQF
>TRBJ2-7|TRBV15
ATSRDSNRVRFYEQY
>TRBJ2-3|TRBV6-4
ASSAIGGTDTQY
>TRBJ2-2|TRBV3-1
ASSLDLATGELF
>TRBJ2-1|TRBV4-2
ASSQNLPSGGYNEQF
>TRBJ1-4|TRBV7-2
ASSFQRTNEKLF
>TRBJ2-3|TRBV6-5
ASSYSPRGGRDTQY
>TRBJ2-3|TRBV5-1
ASSEEGFSPAQY
>TRBJ2-1|TRBV5-1
ASSLGAGGPNEQF
>TRBJ2-5|TRBV12-3/TRBV12-4
ASSFRGKETQY
>TRBJ2-5|TRBV5-1
ASSLGRKETQY
>TRBJ2-5|TRBV20-1
SAGAEVLETQY
>TRBJ1-2|TRBV4-3
ASSQEQGSGGYT
>TRBJ2-5|TRBV7-3
ASSPQGGETKY
>TRBJ2-1|TRBV28
ASSPPDGDEQF
>TRBJ1-1|TRBV20-1
SARHRGRSLTEAF
>TRBJ2-1|TRBV5-1
ASSLEPPSGVHNEQF
>TRBJ1-2|TRBV12-3/TRBV12-4
ASRQTGSDGYT
>TRBJ1-1|TRBV5-1
ASSGGTGGTEAF
>TRBJ2-5|TRBV7-3
ASSFAKEETQY
>TRBJ1-5|TRBV5-1
ASSLEPGTERN
>TRBJ2-1|TRBV27
ASSLNWDRNNEQF
>TRBJ2-2|TRBV7-6
ASSPRAGVTGELF